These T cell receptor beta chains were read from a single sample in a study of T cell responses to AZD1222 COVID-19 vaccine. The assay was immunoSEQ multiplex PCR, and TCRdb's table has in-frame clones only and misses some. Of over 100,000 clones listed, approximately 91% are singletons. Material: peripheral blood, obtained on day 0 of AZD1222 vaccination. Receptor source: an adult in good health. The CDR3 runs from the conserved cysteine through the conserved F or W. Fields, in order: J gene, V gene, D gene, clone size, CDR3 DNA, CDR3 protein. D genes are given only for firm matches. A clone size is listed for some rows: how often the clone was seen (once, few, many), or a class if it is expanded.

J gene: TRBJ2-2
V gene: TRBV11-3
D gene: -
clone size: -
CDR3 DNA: TGTGCCAGCAGGGAGGGGGCCAACGGGGAGCTGTTTTTT
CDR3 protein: CASREGANGELFF

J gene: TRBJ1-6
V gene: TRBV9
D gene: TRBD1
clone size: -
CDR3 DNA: TGTGCCAGCAGCTCGGCGGACAGGGCGACTCATTCACCCCTCCACTTT
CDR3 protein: CASSSADRATHSPLHF

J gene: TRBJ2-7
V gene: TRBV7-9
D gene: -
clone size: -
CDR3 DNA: TGTGCCAGCAGCCGAAGAGATCTGGGGCAGTACTTC
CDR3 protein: CASSRRDLGQYF

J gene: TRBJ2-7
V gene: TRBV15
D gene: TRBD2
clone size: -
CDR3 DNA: TGTGCCACCAGCAGAGAGAGCGGGGAGTTCCCTGCTCCGGGTGAGCAGTACTTC
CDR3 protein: CATSRESGEFPAPGEQYF

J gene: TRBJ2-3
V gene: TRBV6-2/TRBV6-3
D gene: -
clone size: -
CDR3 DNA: TGTGCCAGCAGTCGAGCGACCGATACGCAGTATTTT
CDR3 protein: CASSRATDTQYF

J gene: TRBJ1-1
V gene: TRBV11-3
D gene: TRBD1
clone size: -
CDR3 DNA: TGTGCCAGCAGCTTGGGGGACAGAGTTGAAGCTTTCTTT
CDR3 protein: CASSLGDRVEAFF

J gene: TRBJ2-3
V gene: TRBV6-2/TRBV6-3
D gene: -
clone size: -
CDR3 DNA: TGTGCCAGCAGTTATAGGGGCCTAGGACTATCCACTAGCACAGATACGCAGTATTTT
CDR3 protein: CASSYRGLGLSTSTDTQYF

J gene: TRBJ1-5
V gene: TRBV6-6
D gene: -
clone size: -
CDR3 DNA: TGTGCCAGCAGGGTTGGGGGGGGCCAGCCCCAGCATTTT
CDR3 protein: CASRVGGGQPQHF

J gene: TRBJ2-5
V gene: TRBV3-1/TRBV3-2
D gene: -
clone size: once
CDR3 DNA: TGTGCCAGCAGCCCCCCCAGGGGCCAAGAGACCCAGTACTTC
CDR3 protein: CASSPPRGQETQYF

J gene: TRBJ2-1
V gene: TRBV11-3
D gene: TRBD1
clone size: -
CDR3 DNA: TGTGCCAGCAGCTTGACAGGGGCGTACAATGAGCAGTTCTTC
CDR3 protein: CASSLTGAYNEQFF

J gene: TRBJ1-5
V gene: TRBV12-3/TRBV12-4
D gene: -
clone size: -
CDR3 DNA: TGTGCCAGCAGTTTCGGGCCGGGGACCCAGCATTTT
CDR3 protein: CASSFGPGTQHF

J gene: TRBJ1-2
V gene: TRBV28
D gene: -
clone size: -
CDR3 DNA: TGTGCCAGTTACAGGGCGGTTTCTAACTATGGCTACACCTTC
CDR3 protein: CASYRAVSNYGYTF

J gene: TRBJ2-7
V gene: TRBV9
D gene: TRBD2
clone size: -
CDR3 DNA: TGTGCCAGCAGCCCGAGGACTAGCGGGAGAACGCACGAGCAGTACTTC
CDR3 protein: CASSPRTSGRTHEQYF

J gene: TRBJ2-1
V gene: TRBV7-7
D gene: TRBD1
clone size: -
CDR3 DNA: TGTGCTAGCAGCCTAGGGACAGGGTTACGCAATGAGCAGTTCTTC
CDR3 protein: CASSLGTGLRNEQFF

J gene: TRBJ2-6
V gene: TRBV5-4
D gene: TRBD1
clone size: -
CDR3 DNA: TGTGCCAGCAGCTTGGCGACAGGGGCTGGGGCCAACGTCCTGACTTTC
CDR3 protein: CASSLATGAGANVLTF

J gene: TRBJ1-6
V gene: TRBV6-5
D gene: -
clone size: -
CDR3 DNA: TGTGCCAGCAGAGCCACCAGCCGGTCACCCCTCCACTTT
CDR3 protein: CASRATSRSPLHF

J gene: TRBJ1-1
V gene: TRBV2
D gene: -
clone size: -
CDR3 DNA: TGTGCCAGCCGAGTGAGGGAGACAGGAGGCTACACTGAAGCTTTCTTT
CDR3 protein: CASRVRETGGYTEAFF

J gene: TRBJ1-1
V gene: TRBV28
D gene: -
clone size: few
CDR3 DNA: TGTGCCAGCAGTCCCCCGACACGGGGCTTTGGCACTGAAGCTTTCTTT
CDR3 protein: CASSPPTRGFGTEAFF

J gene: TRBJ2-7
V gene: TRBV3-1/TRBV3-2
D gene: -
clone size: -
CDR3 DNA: TGTGCCAGCAGCCAAGTCCGGCGCGGCGGCCCTGAGCAGTACTTC
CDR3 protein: CASSQVRRGGPEQYF

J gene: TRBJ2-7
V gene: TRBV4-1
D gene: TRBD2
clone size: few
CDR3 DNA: TGCGCCAGCAGCCCAGTGACTAGCGGCTACGAGCAGTACTTC
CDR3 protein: CASSPVTSGYEQYF

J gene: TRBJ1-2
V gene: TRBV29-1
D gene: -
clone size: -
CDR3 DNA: TGCAGCGTTGAGCGAGGGGGAGGCTACACCTTC
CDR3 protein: CSVERGGGYTF

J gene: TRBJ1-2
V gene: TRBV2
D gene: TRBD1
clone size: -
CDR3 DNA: TGTGCCAGCAGTGAACCTGACAGGGACTATGGCTACACCTTC
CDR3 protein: CASSEPDRDYGYTF

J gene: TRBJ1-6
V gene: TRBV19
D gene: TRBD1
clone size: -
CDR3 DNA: TGTGCCAGTAGTGCCGACAGGGGGCGGAATTCACCCCTCCACTTT
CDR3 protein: CASSADRGRNSPLHF

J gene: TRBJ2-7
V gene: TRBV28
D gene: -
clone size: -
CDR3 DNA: TGTGCCAGCAGTTTGCAAAGGGACGAGCAGTACTTC
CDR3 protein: CASSLQRDEQYF

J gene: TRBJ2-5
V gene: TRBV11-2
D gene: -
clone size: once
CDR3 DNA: TGTGCCAGCAGCTTAGAATTCGCCAACACCAGGGTTGGAGAGACCCAGTACTTC
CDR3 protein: CASSLEFANTRVGETQYF

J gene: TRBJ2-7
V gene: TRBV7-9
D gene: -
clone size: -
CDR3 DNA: TGTGCCAGCAGCTCCTCCGGGTTCTACGAGCAGTACTTC
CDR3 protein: CASSSSGFYEQYF

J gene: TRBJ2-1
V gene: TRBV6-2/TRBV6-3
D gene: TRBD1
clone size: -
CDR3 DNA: TGTGCCAGCAGTTACTTGGGGGACAGCCAGTTCTTC
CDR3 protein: CASSYLGDSQFF

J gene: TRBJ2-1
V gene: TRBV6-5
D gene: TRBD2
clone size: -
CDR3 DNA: TGTGCCAGCAGTTCCCTGGCGGGGGGGCCATACAATGAGCAGTTCTTC
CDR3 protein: CASSSLAGGPYNEQFF

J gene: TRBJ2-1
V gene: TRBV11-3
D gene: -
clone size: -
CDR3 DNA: TGTGCCAGCAGCTTAGGCGGAGGGTTCAATGAGCAGTTCTTC
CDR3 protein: CASSLGGGFNEQFF

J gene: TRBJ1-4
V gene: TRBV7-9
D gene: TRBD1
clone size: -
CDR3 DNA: TGTGCCAGCAGCTACGGACAGGGGGGCGAAAAACTGTTTTTT
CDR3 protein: CASSYGQGGEKLFF

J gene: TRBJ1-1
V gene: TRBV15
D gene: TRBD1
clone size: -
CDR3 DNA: TGTGCCACCAGCAGCTACGGGACAGGGGGTCGGAACACTGAAGCTTTCTTT
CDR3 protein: CATSSYGTGGRNTEAFF

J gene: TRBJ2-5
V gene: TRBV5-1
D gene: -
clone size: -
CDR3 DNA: TGCGCCAGCAGCCCCGGGCACCAAGAGACCCAGTACTTC
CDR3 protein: CASSPGHQETQYF

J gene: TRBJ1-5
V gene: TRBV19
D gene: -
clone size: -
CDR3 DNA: TGTGCCAGTAGTATCGGGTCGGGGCAGCCCCAGCATTTT
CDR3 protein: CASSIGSGQPQHF

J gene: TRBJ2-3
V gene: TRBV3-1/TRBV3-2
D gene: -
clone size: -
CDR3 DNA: TGTGCCAGCAGCCAAAATCCCCTGAACACAGATACGCAGTATTTT
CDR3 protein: CASSQNPLNTDTQYF

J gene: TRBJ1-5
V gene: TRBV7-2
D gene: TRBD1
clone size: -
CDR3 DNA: TGTGCCAGCAGCATAACAGGGGGCGGGTGGCAGCCCCAGCATTTT
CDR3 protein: CASSITGGGWQPQHF

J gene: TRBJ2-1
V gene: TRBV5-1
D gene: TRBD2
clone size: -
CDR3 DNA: TGCGCCAGCAGCTTGGAACTAGCGGGGGGGAATGAGCAGTTCTTC
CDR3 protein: CASSLELAGGNEQFF

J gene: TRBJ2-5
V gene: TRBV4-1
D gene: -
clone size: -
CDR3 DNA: TGCGCCAGCAGCCAAGATCGGACAGTCCAAGAGACCCAGTACTTC
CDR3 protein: CASSQDRTVQETQYF

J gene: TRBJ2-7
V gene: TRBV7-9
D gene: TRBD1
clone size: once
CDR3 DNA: TGTGCCAGCAGCTTAGCGGGACAGGCCTACGAGCAGTACTTC
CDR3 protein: CASSLAGQAYEQYF

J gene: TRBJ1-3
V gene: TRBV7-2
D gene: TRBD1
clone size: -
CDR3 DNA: TGTGCCAGCAGCCAGGGGGGGGCGTCTGGAAACACCATATATTTT
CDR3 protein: CASSQGGASGNTIYF

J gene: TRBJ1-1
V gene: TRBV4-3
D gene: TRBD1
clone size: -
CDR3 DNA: TGCGCCAGCAGCCAAGCGTCGGGGACAGGGCGAGCTTTCTTT
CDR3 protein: CASSQASGTGRAFF

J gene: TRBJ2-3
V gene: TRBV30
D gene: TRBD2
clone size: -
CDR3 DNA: TGTGCCTGGAGGCCGCTAGCGGGGGGGGGCCACACAGATACGCAGTATTTT
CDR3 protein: CAWRPLAGGGHTDTQYF

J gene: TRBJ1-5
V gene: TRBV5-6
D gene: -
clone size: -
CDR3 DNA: TGTGCCAGCAGCTTGCTACGGAATAGCAATCAGCCCCAGCATTTT
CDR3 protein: CASSLLRNSNQPQHF

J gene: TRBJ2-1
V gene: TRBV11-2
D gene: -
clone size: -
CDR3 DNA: TGTGCCAGCAGCACAGTACAGTTTCATGAGCAGTTCTTC
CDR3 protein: CASSTVQFHEQFF

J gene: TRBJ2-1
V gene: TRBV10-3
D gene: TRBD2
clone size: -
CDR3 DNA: TGTGCCATCAGTGGACTAGCGGGGGTTTTAAGCTCCTACAATGAGCAGTTCTTC
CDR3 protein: CAISGLAGVLSSYNEQFF

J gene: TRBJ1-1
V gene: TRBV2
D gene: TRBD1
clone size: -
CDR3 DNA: TGTGCCAGCAGTGAAATAGGACAGGGGACCTCTGAAGCTTTCTTT
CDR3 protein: CASSEIGQGTSEAFF

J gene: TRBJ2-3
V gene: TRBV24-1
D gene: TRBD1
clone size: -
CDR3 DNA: TGTGCCACCAGTGTCTCCGGGACAGGGTCTGAAGATACGCAGTATTTT
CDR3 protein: CATSVSGTGSEDTQYF

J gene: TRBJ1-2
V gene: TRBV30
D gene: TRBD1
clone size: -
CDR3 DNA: TGTGCCTGGAGCCGGGACAGCAACTATGGCTACACCTTC
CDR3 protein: CAWSRDSNYGYTF

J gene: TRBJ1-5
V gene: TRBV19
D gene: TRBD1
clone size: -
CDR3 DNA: TGTGCCAGTAAAGGGGGGGACAGTCCCCTCAATCAGCCCCAGCATTTT
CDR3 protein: CASKGGDSPLNQPQHF

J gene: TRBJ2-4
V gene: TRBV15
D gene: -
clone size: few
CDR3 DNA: TGTGCCACCAGCAGAGGGAACGGCGCCATTCAGTACTTC
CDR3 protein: CATSRGNGAIQYF

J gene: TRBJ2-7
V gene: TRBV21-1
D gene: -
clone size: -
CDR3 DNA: TGTGCCAGCAGCAAAGGTGGTCTAGGCATGGGGTACGAGCAGTACTTC
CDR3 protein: CASSKGGLGMGYEQYF

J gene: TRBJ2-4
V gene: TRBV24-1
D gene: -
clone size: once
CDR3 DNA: TGTGCCACCAGTGACGAGGACGGACAAAACATTCAGTACTTC
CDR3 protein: CATSDEDGQNIQYF